A selection of T cell receptor beta chains follows, all from one sample in a study of regulatory T cells in long-lasting Graves disease. TCRdb re-called the multiplex PCR reads with MiXCR, one entry per CDR3 protein. The profile shows roughly 440,000 distinct CDR3 sequences, about a sixth of them singletons. The sample was also linked to a second study, of T cells in Graves' hyperthyroidism and ophthalmopathy.

Sequencing was performed on peripheral blood mononuclear cells (PBMCs), taken at new diagnosis, from a patient treated with antithyroid drugs. All receptors come from a woman aged 18-30 years with Graves disease. Both conserved end residues are part of each CDR3. D genes are given only for firm matches. Size tells how often a clone was seen (once, few, many) or the class of an expanded clone, and some rows leave it out.

>14|TRBJ1-1|.|TRBV5-4|.
CASSLGRRDTEAFF
TGTGCCAGCAGCTTGGGGCGGAGAGACACTGAAGCTTTCTTT
>15|TRBJ2-5|.|TRBV19|once
CASSVGTGIQETQYF
TGTGCCAGTAGTGTAGGCACAGGAATACAAGAGACCCAGTACTTC
>16|TRBJ2-7|TRBD1|TRBV24-1|many
CATSDTGTGSPYEQYF
TGTGCCACCAGTGATACCGGGACAGGATCACCCTACGAGCAGTACTTC
>10|TRBJ2-1|.|TRBV7-2|.
CASSTRRGFF
TGTGCCAGCAGCACCCGCCGGGGGTTCTTC
>13|TRBJ2-3|.|TRBV3-1|many
CASSQDPSDTQYF
TGTGCCAGCAGCCAAGATCCGTCAGATACGCAGTATTTT
>16|TRBJ2-1|.|TRBV20-1|many
CSARDSGDPRNNEQFF
TGCAGTGCTAGAGATAGTGGGGATCCTCGAAACAATGAGCAGTTCTTC
>16|TRBJ2-5|TRBD2|TRBV28|many
CASSRGTSGSRETQYF
TGTGCCAGCAGCCGCGGGACTAGCGGGAGTAGAGAGACCCAGTACTTC
>12|TRBJ2-7|.|TRBV11-2|many
CASSLSGNEQYF
TGTGCCAGCAGCTTAAGTGGAAACGAGCAGTACTTC
>15|TRBJ2-3|TRBD1|TRBV10-3|many
CAISGGTASTDTQYF
TGTGCCATCAGTGGGGGGACAGCGAGCACAGATACGCAGTATTTT
>12|TRBJ2-1|.|TRBV20-1|.
CSARVLGYEQFF
TGCAGTGCTAGAGTGCTGGGGTATGAGCAGTTCTTC
>13|TRBJ1-5|.|TRBV2|many
CASSENSNQPQHF
TGTGCCAGCAGTGAAAACAGCAATCAGCCCCAGCATTTT
>14|TRBJ1-1|.|TRBV4-1|few
CASSQDGGNTEAFF
TGCGCCAGCAGCCAAGATGGGGGGAACACTGAAGCTTTCTTT
>14|TRBJ2-1|TRBD2|TRBV27|many
CASSPSGDHNEQFF
TGTGCCAGCAGCCCTAGCGGGGATCACAATGAGCAGTTCTTC
>15|TRBJ1-3|TRBD1|TRBV6-1|many
CASRGQGRSGNTIYF
TGTGCCAGCAGGGGACAGGGACGCTCTGGAAACACCATATATTTT
>11|TRBJ2-5|.|TRBV30|.
CAWSRGETQYF
TGTGCCTGGAGTCGGGGGGAGACCCAGTACTTC
>13|TRBJ2-1|TRBD2|TRBV27|few
CASRGLLYNEQFF
TGTGCCAGCAGGGGACTACTCTACAATGAGCAGTTCTTC
>14|TRBJ1-1|.|TRBV6-5|many
CASSYWGESTEAFF
TGTGCCAGCAGTTACTGGGGGGAAAGCACTGAAGCTTTCTTT
>13|TRBJ1-4|TRBD1|TRBV7-2|many
CASSRDSNEKLFF
TGTGCCAGCAGCCGGGACAGTAATGAAAAACTGTTTTTT
>13|TRBJ2-1|.|TRBV29-1|many
CSVVAAHYNEQFF
TGCAGCGTTGTAGCGGCACACTACAATGAGCAGTTCTTC
>14|TRBJ2-7|TRBD2|TRBV15|.
CATSRLAGSYEQYF
TGTGCCACCAGCAGACTAGCGGGATCCTACGAGCAGTACTTC
>14|TRBJ2-7|.|TRBV12-3/TRBV12-4|many
CASSPWTSAYEQYF
TGTGCCAGCAGCCCGTGGACCTCAGCCTACGAGCAGTACTTC
>13|TRBJ1-1|.|TRBV3-1|many
CASSRSKNTEAFF
TGTGCCAGCAGCCGTAGCAAGAACACTGAAGCTTTCTTT
>11|TRBJ2-3|.|TRBV12-3/TRBV12-4|many
CASSQLDTQYF
TGTGCCAGCAGCCAATTGGATACGCAGTATTTT
>13|TRBJ2-7|.|TRBV20-1|.
CSAPASQTYEQYF
TGCAGTGCCCCCGCAAGTCAGACCTACGAGCAGTACTTC
>14|TRBJ2-7|TRBD2|TRBV20-1|.
CSARDLLAGAEQYF
TGCAGTGCTAGAGATCTACTAGCGGGAGCCGAGCAGTACTTC
>14|TRBJ1-5|TRBD1|TRBV12-3/TRBV12-4|many
CASSLQGARRPQHF
TGTGCCAGCAGTTTACAGGGGGCGCGGCGGCCCCAGCATTTT
>14|TRBJ2-7|TRBD1|TRBV9|.
CASSEAPGGYEQYF
TGTGCCAGCAGCGAAGCCCCAGGGGGATACGAGCAGTACTTC
>19|TRBJ2-1|TRBD2|TRBV6-5|many
CASSSLRLAGGGSYNEQFF
TGTGCCAGCAGTTCCCTTAGACTAGCGGGAGGGGGCTCCTACAATGAGCAGTTCTTC
>15|TRBJ2-5|TRBD2|TRBV9|many
CASSVDSGRSETQYF
TGTGCCAGCAGCGTTGATAGCGGGAGATCAGAGACCCAGTACTTC
>16|TRBJ2-3|TRBD2|TRBV28|many
CASSPRDSGAQDTQYF
TGTGCCAGCAGTCCCCGAGATAGCGGGGCACAAGATACGCAGTATTTT
>14|TRBJ1-5|TRBD1|TRBV12-3/TRBV12-4|many
CASSSTGENQPQHF
TGTGCCAGCAGCTCGACAGGGGAGAATCAGCCCCAGCATTTT
>14|TRBJ2-5|.|TRBV11-2|.
CASSLWGRKETQYF
TGTGCCAGCAGCTTGTGGGGGAGGAAAGAGACCCAGTACTTC
>10|TRBJ1-2|.|TRBV7-2|many
CASGNYGYTF
TGTGCGTCAGGGAACTATGGCTACACCTTC
>15|TRBJ2-3|TRBD2|TRBV28|many
CASKREGYGRDTQYF
TGTGCCAGCAAGCGGGAGGGTTACGGTAGAGATACGCAGTATTTT
>12|TRBJ2-2|.|TRBV11-3|many
CASSLDSGELFF
TGTGCCAGCAGCTTAGATTCCGGGGAGCTGTTTTTT
>15|TRBJ2-5|.|TRBV18|many
CASSPRVSSQETQYF
TGTGCCAGCTCACCAAGGGTTAGCAGCCAAGAGACCCAGTACTTC
>14|TRBJ2-1|.|TRBV5-1|.
CASSLGDSYNEQFF
TGCGCCAGCAGCTTGGGGGACTCGTACAATGAGCAGTTCTTC
>16|TRBJ2-1|TRBD2|TRBV27|many
CASSPLGLAGGNEQFF
TGTGCCAGCAGTCCCCTGGGACTAGCGGGAGGAAATGAGCAGTTCTTC
>16|TRBJ2-1|TRBD2|TRBV11-2|many
CASSQLAGMGGNEQFF
TGTGCCAGCAGCCAACTAGCGGGTATGGGCGGTAATGAGCAGTTCTTC
>13|TRBJ1-5|.|TRBV7-9|many
CASSLMGNQPQHF
TGTGCCAGCAGCTTAATGGGTAATCAGCCCCAGCATTTT
>15|TRBJ1-4|TRBD1|TRBV28|.
CASSFWDRAGEKLFF
TGTGCCAGCAGTTTTTGGGACAGGGCTGGTGAAAAACTGTTTTTT
>14|TRBJ2-1|TRBD2|TRBV28|many
CASSLAEDYNEQFF
TGTGCCAGCAGCCTAGCGGAGGACTACAATGAGCAGTTCTTC
>15|TRBJ1-1|TRBD1|TRBV7-2|.
CASSLVQGASTEAFF
TGTGCCAGCAGCTTAGTACAGGGGGCGAGCACTGAAGCTTTCTTT
>15|TRBJ2-7|TRBD1|TRBV28|.
CASRGPDRGWYEQHF
TGTGCCAGCAGAGGACCGGACAGGGGGTGGTACGAGCAGCACTTC
>14|TRBJ2-6|.|TRBV28|many
CASRQGSGANVLTF
TGTGCCAGCAGGCAGGGGTCTGGGGCCAACGTCCTGACTTTC
>14|TRBJ2-7|.|TRBV20-1|.
CSARDSQASYEQYF
TGCAGTGCTAGAGATAGCCAAGCTTCCTACGAGCAGTACTTC
>14|TRBJ2-7|TRBD2|TRBV27|many
CASTPSGRAYEQYF
TGTGCCAGCACCCCAAGCGGGAGGGCCTACGAGCAGTACTTC
>15|TRBJ1-2|.|TRBV2|.
CASSPNREIVYGYTF
TGTGCCAGCAGCCCCAACAGGGAGATTGTCTATGGCTACACCTTC
>17|TRBJ2-2|.|TRBV4-3|.
CASSQAQPGVDTGELFF
TGCGCCAGCAGCCAAGCCCAGCCAGGGGTCGACACCGGGGAGCTGTTTTTT
>15|TRBJ1-1|.|TRBV25-1|.
CASSENTPGHTEAFF
TGTGCCAGCAGTGAAAATACCCCGGGGCACACTGAAGCTTTCTTT
>15|TRBJ2-3|.|TRBV5-1|many
CASSLWRDTTDTQYF
TGCGCCAGCAGCTTGTGGCGGGATACCACAGATACGCAGTATTTT
>17|TRBJ1-2|TRBD1|TRBV5-1|.
CASRPDRADPANYGYIF
TGCGCCAGCCGACCGGACAGGGCCGACCCAGCTAACTATGGCTACATCTTC
>12|TRBJ2-1|TRBD1|TRBV20-1|many
CSARAGGLEQFF
TGCAGTGCTAGAGCAGGGGGCCTTGAGCAGTTCTTC